The subject of this entry is one T cell receptor (beta chain). This specimen belongs to a study of blood T cell repertoires in COVID-19. V gave up 7 bases and J gave up 6 bases; unmatched junction bases: 12. Germline V gene data show CDR1 as SGHDT and CDR2 as YYEEEE. The CDR3 extends over 14 amino acids. Profiling relied on immunoSEQ multiplex PCR, and the TCRdb table lists in-frame clones only, not all of them. Among around 140,000 clones listed, 84% were seen once. Sequences were obtained from peripheral blood. The rearrangement links TRBV5-6 to TRBJ2-7, with 8 bases that match TRBD1. This TCR derives from a man in his sixties with acute or convalescent COVID-19. Here the CDR3 DNA reads TGTGCCAGCTTAAGGACAGGGCCGGGATTCGAGCAGTACTTC. Its protein product is CASLRTGPGFEQYF.